A single TCR beta chain is shown here with its context. The assay was immunoSEQ multiplex PCR, and TCRdb's table has in-frame clones only and misses some. This sample has about 23,000 clones, with roughly 74% found just once. The data belong to a study of blood T cell repertoires in COVID-19. Study-wide background: PBMCs, B-cell-depleted T cells, or T cells were the source of the cDNA or gDNA that made up the material.

The CDR3 is made up of 14 amino acids. Germline-derived CDR1 and CDR2 are MNHEY and SVGAGI. With 4 bases removed from V and 0 bases from J, the gap between germline ends came to 7 bases. The sequenced material came from peripheral blood. This chain links TRBV6-5 with TRBJ1-3; D ambiguous. The receptor was derived from a man aged 45-60 years with COVID-19, enrolled during active disease. CDR3 DNA sequence: TGTGCCAGCAGTTGGGAGAGCTCTGGAAACACCATATATTTT. Translated: CASSWESSGNTIYF.